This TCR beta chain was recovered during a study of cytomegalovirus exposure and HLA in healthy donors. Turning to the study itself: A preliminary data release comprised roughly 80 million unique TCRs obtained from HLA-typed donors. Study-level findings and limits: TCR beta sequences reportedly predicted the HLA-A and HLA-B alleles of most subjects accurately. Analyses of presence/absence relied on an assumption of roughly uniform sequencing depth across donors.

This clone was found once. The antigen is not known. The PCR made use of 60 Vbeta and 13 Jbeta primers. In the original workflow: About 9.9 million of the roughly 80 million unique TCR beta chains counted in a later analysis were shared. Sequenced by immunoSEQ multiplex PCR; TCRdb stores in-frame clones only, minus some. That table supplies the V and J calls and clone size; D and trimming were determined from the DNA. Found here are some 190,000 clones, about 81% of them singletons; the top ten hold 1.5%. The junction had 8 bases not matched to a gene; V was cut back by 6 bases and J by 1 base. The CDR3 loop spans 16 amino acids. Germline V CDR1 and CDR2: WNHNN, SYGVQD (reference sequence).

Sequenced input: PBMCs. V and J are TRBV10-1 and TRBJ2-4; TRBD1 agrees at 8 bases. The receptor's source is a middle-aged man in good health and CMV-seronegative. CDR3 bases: TGCGCCAGCAGGCCCCAGGGGGCCGTGGCCAAAAACATTCAGTACTTC. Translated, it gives CASRPQGAVAKNIQYF.